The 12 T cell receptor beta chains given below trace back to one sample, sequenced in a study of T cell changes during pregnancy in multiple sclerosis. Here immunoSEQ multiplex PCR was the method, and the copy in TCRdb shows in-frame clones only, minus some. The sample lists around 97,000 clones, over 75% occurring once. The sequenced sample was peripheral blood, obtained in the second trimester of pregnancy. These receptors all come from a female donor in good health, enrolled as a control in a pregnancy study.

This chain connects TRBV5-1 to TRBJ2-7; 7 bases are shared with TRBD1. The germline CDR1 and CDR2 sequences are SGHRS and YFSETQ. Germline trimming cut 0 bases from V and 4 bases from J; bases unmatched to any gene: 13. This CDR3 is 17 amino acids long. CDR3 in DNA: TGCGCCAGCAGCTTGGCCCAGGGGGTGGTTGGGATTTACGAGCAGTACTTC. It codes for CASSLAQGVVGIYEQYF.

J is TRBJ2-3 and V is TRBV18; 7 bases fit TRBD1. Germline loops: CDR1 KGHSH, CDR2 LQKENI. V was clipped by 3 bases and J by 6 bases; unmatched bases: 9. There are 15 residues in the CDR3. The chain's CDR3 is CASSPGQVITDTQYF. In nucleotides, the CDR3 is TGTGCCAGCTCACCCGGACAGGTCATTACGGATACGCAGTATTTT.

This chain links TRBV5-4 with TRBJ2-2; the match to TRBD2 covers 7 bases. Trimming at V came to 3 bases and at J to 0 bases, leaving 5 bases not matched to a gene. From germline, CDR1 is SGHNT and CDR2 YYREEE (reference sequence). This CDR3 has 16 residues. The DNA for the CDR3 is TGTGCCAGCAGCTCAACAGCGGGGTCGAACACCGGGGAGCTGTTTTTT. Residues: CASSSTAGSNTGELFF.

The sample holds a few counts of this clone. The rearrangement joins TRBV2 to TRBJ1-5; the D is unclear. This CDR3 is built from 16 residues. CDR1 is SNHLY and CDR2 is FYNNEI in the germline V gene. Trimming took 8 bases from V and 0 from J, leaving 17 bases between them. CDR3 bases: TGTGCCAGCCTAAATGGGCCCGCAAATAGCAATCAGCCCCAGCATTTT. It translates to CASLNGPANSNQPQHF.

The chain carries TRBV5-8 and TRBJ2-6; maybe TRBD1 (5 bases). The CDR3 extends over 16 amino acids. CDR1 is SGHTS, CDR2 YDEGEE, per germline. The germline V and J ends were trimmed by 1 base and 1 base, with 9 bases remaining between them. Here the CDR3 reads CASSLFRGSGANVLTF. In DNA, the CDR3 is TGTGCCAGCAGCTTGTTTAGGGGATCTGGGGCCAACGTCCTGACTTTC.

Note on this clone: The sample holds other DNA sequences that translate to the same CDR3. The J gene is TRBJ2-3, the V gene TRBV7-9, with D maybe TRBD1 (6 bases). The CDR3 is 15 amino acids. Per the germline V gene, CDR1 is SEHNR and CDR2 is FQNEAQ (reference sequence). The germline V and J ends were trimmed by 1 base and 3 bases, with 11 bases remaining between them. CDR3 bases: TGTGCCAGCAGCTTAGTGGCAGGGGAGACAGATACGCAGTATTTT. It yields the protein CASSLVAGETDTQYF.

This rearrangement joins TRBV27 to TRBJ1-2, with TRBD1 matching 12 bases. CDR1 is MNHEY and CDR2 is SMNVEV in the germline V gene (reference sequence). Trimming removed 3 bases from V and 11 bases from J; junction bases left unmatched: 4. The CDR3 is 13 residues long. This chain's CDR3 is CASSLGQGAGYTF. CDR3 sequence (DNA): TGTGCCAGCAGTTTGGGACAGGGGGCGGGTTACACCTTC.

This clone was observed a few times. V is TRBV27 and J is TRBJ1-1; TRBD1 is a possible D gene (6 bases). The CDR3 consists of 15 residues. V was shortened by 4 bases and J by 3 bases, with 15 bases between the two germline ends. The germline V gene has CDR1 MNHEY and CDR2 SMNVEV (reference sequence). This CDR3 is CASSSPGRGDTEAFF. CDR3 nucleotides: TGTGCCAGCAGTTCCCCCGGGAGGGGGGACACTGAAGCTTTCTTT.

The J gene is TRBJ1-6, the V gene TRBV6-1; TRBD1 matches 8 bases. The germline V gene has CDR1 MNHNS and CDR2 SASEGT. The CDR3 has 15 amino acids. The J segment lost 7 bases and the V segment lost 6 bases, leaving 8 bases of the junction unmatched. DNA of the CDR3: TGTGCCAGCAGGATTGTACAGGGGGGCAATTCACCCCTCCACTTT. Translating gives CASRIVQGGNSPLHF.

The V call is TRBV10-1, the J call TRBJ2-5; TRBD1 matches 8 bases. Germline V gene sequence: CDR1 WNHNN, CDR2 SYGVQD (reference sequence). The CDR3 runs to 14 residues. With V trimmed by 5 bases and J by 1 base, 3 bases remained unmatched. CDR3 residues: CASSRDRRQETQYF. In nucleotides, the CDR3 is TGCGCCAGCAGTCGGGACAGGCGCCAAGAGACCCAGTACTTC.

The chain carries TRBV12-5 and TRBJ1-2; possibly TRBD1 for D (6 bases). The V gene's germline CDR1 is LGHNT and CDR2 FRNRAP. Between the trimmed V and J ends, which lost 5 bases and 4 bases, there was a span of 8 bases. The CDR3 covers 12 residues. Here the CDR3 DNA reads TGTGCTAGTGGTACAGGGTTCTATGGCTACACCTTC. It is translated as CASGTGFYGYTF. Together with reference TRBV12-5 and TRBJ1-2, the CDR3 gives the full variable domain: DARVTQTPRHKVTEMGQEVTMRCQPILGHNTVFWYRQTMMQGLELLAYFRNRAPLDDSGMPKDRFSAEMPDATLATLKIQPSEPRDSAVYFCASGTGFYGYTFGSGTRLTVV.

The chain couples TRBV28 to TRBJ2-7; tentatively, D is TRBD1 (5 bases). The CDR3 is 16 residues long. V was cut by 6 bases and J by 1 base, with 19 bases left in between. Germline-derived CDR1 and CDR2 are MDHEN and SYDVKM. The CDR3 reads CASSSQLVAGSYEQYF. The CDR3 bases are TGTGCCAGCAGCTCGCAGCTCGTGGCAGGGTCCTACGAGCAGTACTTC.